One sample yielded the 14 T cell receptor beta chains listed below, sequenced in a study of blood T cell repertoires in COVID-19. TCRdb's table, derived via immunoSEQ multiplex PCR, lists solely in-frame clones and lacks some. The sample lists about 120,000 clones, approximately 80% seen once, with more than 9% in the top ten. Specimen: peripheral blood. These receptors were taken from a human donor in a cohort sampled during active COVID-19.

The genes are TRBV29-1 and TRBJ2-7, with 8 bases identical to TRBD2. Germline-derived CDR1 and CDR2 are SQVTM and ANQGSEA. V was clipped by 5 bases and J by 2 bases; unmatched bases: 5. This CDR3 has 13 residues. The CDR3 loop is CSVSERGTYEQYF. Written as DNA, the CDR3 is TGCAGCGTTTCTGAGCGGGGGACCTACGAGCAGTACTTC.

J is TRBJ2-1 and V is TRBV7-8; D possibly corresponds to TRBD2 (6 bases). V lost 1 base and J lost 8, with 12 bases in between. The germline V gene has CDR1 SGHVS and CDR2 FQNEAQ. The CDR3 has 14 residues. CDR3 nucleotide sequence: TGTGCCAGCAGCTTAGGTCGGGGCGGGGATGAGCAGTTCTTC. It specifies CASSLGRGGDEQFF.

V usage is TRBV11-3 and J usage is TRBJ1-1; 12 nucleotides match TRBD1. With V trimmed by 1 base and J by 3 bases, 9 bases remained unmatched. The CDR3 is 18 residues long. Germline V gene data show CDR1 as SGHNT and CDR2 as YENEEA. CDR3 region: CASSLAPRDRGRDTEAFF. The CDR3 nucleotides are TGTGCCAGCAGCTTAGCTCCACGGGACAGGGGGCGCGACACTGAAGCTTTCTTT.

V gene TRBV7-3 combines with J gene TRBJ1-1; D ambiguous. CDR3 length equals 13 residues. CDR1 and CDR2 from the germline V gene are SGHTA and FQGTGA. Trimming left V 5 bases short and J 0 bases short, with 7 bases between. Written as DNA, the CDR3 is TGTGCCAGCAGCACAGCTATGAACACTGAAGCTTTCTTT. This encodes CASSTAMNTEAFF. Complete variable domain (other parts from reference TRBV7-3 and TRBJ1-1): GAGVSQTPSNKVTEKGKYVELRCDPISGHTALYWYRQSLGQGPEFLIYFQGTGAADDSGLPNDRFFAVRPEGSVSTLKIQRTERGDSAVYLCASSTAMNTEAFFGQGTRLTVV.

The chain uses TRBV7-9 and TRBJ1-2; D not resolved. V was clipped by 2 bases and J by 2 bases, with 6 bases between them. Looked up from germline, CDR1 is SEHNR and CDR2 is FQNEAQ (reference sequence). This CDR3 is 13 amino acids long. The CDR3 region is CASSLLQNYGYTF. The CDR3 DNA follows: TGTGCCAGCAGCTTACTTCAGAACTATGGCTACACCTTC.

The V call is TRBV7-6, the J call TRBJ2-2; 10 nucleotides match TRBD2. J lost 1 base, V lost 5 bases, and 4 bases had no gene match. Germline CDR1 is SGHVS and CDR2 is FNYEAQ. The length of the CDR3 is 16 residues. In DNA form, the CDR3 reads TGTGCCAGCAGCCCTCCTAGCGGGGGGAACACCGGGGAGCTGTTTTTT. Translated: CASSPPSGGNTGELFF.

The V gene is TRBV28, the J gene TRBJ1-1; D remains unclear. Trimming took 8 bases from V and 11 from J, leaving 27 bases between them. Germline V gives CDR1 MDHEN, CDR2 SYDVKM. CDR3 length: 15 residues. The CDR3 spells CASAPIVGGIKLAFF. CDR3 coding DNA: TGTGCCAGCGCCCCTATAGTGGGAGGAATTAAATTGGCTTTCTTT.

V and J are TRBV19 and TRBJ1-1, with TRBD1 identical over 11 bases. J was trimmed by 2 bases and V by 3 bases; bases with no gene match: 8. Germline lookup yields CDR1 LNHDA and CDR2 SQIVND (reference sequence). The CDR3 is 17 residues long. CDR3 DNA: TGTGCCAGTAGTATTTTGGACAGGGGGCCCTTAAACACTGAAGCTTTCTTT. Protein sequence: CASSILDRGPLNTEAFF.

This clone was seen just once. The rearrangement links TRBV7-2 to TRBJ2-3, with D uncertain. The CDR3 sequence is 13 residues long. Germline V gene lookup returns CDR1 SGHTA and CDR2 FQGNSA. The germline V and J ends were trimmed by 4 bases and 6 bases, with 11 bases remaining between them. The CDR3 DNA reads as TGTGCCAGCAGCTCCATCAGTGATGATACGCAGTATTTT. It specifies CASSSISDDTQYF.

This chain uses TRBV3-1 (or the pseudogene TRBV3-2) with TRBJ1-1; D is uncertain. The V end lost 4 bases, the J end lost 0 bases, and 9 bases lay between the germline ends. The CDR3 runs 14 residues. CDR1 is LGHDT, CDR2 YNNKEL, per germline (reference sequence). The CDR3 nucleotides read TGTGCCAGCAGCCCCTCTGGCATGAACACTGAAGCTTTCTTT. This sequence encodes CASSPSGMNTEAFF.

The chain has TRBV19 and TRBJ1-2; 7 nucleotides line up with TRBD1. Trimming at V came to 1 base and at J to 2 bases, leaving 7 bases not matched to a gene. This CDR3 spans 16 amino acids. Germline CDR1 is LNHDA and CDR2 is SQIVND (reference sequence). The CDR3 protein is CASSIARGGPNYGYTF. The CDR3 DNA reads TGTGCCAGTAGTATAGCAAGAGGGGGCCCGAACTATGGCTACACCTTC. The full variable domain, with the rest looked up from reference TRBV19 and TRBJ1-2, is DGGITQSPKYLFRKEGQNVTLSCEQNLNHDAMYWYRQDPGQGLRLIYYSQIVNDFQKGDIAEGYSVSREKKESFPLTVTSAQKNPTAFYLCASSIARGGPNYGYTFGSGTRLTVV.

V is TRBV7-2 and J is TRBJ2-7; 8 bases align to TRBD2. With 1 base clipped from V and 2 bases from J, the junction kept 7 bases outside the gene matches. Germline V gene data show CDR1 as SGHTA and CDR2 as FQGNSA. The CDR3 is made up of 16 amino acids. The CDR3 DNA reads as TGTGCCAGCAGCTTAGGCCCGGGGACTAGTCCCTACGAGCAGTACTTC. Translation: CASSLGPGTSPYEQYF.

In DNA form, the CDR3 reads TGTGCCAGTAGTATAGCAACCCAGGCTGATAATTCACCCCTCCACTTT. It is translated as CASSIATQADNSPLHF. This chain links TRBV19 with TRBJ1-6; D is unresolved. The germline gives CDR1 LNHDA, CDR2 SQIVND (reference sequence). Trimming took 1 base from V and 5 from J, leaving 12 bases between them. This CDR3 comprises 16 residues.

The chain joins TRBV5-5 to TRBJ2-7; 10 bases map to TRBD1. CDR1 SGHKS and CDR2 YYEKEE come from the germline V gene (reference sequence). The CDR3 covers 14 residues. Unmatched junction bases numbered 3, after V lost 4 bases and J lost 2 bases. The CDR3: CASSMGTGAYEQYF. The CDR3 nucleotides read TGTGCCAGCAGCATGGGGACAGGGGCCTACGAGCAGTACTTC.